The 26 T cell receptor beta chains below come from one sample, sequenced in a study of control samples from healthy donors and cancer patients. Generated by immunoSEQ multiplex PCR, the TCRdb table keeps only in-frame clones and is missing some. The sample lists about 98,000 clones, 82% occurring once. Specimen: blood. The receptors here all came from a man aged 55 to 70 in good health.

The CDR3 protein is CASYNPLAGGAYNEQFF. For the CDR3, the DNA is TGCGCCAGCTATAACCCCCTAGCGGGGGGGGCCTACAATGAGCAGTTCTTC. V and J are TRBV5-1 and TRBJ2-1, with 12 nucleotides matching TRBD2. Unmatched junction bases numbered 10, after V lost 7 bases and J lost 2 bases. Germline CDR1 and CDR2: SGHRS and YFSETQ. The CDR3 extends over 17 amino acids.

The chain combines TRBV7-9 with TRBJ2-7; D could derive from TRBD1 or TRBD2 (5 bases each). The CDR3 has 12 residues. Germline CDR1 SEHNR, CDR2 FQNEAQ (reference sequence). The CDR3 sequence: CAGARGAYEQYF. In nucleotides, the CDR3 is TGTGCTGGGGCGAGGGGAGCCTACGAGCAGTACTTC.

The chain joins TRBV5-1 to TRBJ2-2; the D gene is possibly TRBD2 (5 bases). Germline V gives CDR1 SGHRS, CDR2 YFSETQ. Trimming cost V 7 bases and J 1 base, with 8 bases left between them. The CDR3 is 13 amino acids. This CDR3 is CASRSGNTGELFF. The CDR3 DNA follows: TGCGCCAGCCGCAGCGGGAACACCGGGGAGCTGTTTTTT.

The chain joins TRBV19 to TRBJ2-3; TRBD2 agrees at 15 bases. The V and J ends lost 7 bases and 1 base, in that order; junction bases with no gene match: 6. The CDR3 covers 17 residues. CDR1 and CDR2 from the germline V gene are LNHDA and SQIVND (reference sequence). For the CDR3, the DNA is TGTGCCAGTACCAGAGGGACTAGCGGGAGGCGCACAGATACGCAGTATTTT. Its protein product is CASTRGTSGRRTDTQYF.

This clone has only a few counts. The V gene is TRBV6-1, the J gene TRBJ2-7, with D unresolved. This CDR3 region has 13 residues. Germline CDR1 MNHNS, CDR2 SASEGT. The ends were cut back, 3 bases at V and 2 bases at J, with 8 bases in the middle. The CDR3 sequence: CASSDRITYEQYF. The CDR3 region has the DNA TGTGCCAGCAGTGACAGGATCACCTACGAGCAGTACTTC.

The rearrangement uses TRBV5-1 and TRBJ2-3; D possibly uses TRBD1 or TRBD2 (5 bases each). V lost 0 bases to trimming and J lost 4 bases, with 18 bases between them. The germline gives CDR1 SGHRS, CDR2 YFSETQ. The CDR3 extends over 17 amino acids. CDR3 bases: TGCGCCAGCAGCTTGGCCAGTGGGGGTGGTTCGGCAGATACGCAGTATTTT. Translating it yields CASSLASGGGSADTQYF.

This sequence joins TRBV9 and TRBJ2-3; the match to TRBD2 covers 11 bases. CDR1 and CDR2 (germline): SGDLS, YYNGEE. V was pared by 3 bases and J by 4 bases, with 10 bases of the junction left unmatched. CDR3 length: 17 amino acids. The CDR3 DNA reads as TGTGCCAGCAGCGCCGCTAGACTAGCGGGGACCGCAGATACGCAGTATTTT. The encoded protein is CASSAARLAGTADTQYF.

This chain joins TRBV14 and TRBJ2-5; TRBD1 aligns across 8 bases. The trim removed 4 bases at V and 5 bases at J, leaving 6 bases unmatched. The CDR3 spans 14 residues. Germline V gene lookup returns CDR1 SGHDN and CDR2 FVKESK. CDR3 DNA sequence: TGTGCCAGCAGCCCTGACAGGGGACGGGAGACCCAGTACTTC. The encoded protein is CASSPDRGRETQYF.

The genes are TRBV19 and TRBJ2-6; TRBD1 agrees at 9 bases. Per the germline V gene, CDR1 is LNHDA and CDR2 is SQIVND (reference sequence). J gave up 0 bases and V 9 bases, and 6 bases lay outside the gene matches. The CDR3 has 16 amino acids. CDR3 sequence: CASGDRVISGANVLTF. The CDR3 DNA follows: TGTGCCAGCGGGGACAGGGTCATCTCTGGGGCCAACGTCCTGACTTTC.

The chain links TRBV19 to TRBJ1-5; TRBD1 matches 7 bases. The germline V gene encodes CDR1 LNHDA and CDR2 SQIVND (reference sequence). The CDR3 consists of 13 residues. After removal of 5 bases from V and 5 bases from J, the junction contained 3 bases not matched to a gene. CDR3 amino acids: CASSAGGDQPQHF. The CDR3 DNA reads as TGTGCCAGTAGTGCAGGGGGGGATCAGCCCCAGCATTTT.

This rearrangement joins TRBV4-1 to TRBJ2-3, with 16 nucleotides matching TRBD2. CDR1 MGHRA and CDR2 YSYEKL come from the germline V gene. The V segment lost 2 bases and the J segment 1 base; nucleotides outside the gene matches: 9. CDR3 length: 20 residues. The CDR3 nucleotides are TGCGCCAGCAGCCAATTGGGACTAGCGGGGGGGTTTAGGGGCACAGATACGCAGTATTTT. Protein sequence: CASSQLGLAGGFRGTDTQYF.

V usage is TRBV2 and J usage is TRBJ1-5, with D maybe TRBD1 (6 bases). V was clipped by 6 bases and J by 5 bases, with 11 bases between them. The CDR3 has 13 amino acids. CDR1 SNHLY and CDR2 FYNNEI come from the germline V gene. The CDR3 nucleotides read TGTGCCAGCAGGGAAACAGGGTATCAGCCCCAGCATTTT. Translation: CASRETGYQPQHF. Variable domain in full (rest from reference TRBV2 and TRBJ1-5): EPEVTQTPSHQVTQMGQEVILRCVPISNHLYFYWYRQILGQKVEFLVSFYNNEISEKSEIFDDQFSVERPDGSNFTLKIRSTKLEDSAMYFCASRETGYQPQHFGDGTRLSIL.

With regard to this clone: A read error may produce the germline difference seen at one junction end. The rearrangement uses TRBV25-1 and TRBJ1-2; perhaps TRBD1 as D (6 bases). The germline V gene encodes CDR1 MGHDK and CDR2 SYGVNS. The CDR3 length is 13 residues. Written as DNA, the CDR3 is TGTGCCAGCAGTGAAGGGGACAACTCTGGCTACACCTTC. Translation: CASSEGDNSGYTF.

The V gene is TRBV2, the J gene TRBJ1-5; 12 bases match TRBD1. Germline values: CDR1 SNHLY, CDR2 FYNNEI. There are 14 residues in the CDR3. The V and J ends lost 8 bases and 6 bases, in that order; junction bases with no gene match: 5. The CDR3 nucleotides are TGTGCCAGCCTTGGGACAGGGGGCCCTCAGCCCCAGCATTTT. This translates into CASLGTGGPQPQHF.

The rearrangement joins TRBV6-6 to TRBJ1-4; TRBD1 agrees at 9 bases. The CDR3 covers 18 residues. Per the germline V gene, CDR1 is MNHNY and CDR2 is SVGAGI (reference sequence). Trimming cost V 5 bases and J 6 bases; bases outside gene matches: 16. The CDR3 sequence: CASSHRGTGIKGHEKLFF. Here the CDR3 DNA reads TGTGCCAGCAGTCACCGGGGGACAGGGATTAAGGGCCATGAAAAACTGTTTTTT.

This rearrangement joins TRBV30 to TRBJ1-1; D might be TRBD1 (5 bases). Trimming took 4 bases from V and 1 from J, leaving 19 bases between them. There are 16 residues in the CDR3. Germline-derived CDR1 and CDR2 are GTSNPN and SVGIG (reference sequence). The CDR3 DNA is TGTGCCTGGACTACCCTCAGGGCGGTGGAGAACACTGAAGCTTTCTTT. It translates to CAWTTLRAVENTEAFF.

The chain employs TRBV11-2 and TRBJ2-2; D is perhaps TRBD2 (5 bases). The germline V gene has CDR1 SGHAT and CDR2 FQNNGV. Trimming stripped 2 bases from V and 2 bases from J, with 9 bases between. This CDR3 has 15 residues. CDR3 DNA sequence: TGTGCCAGCAGCTTAATAGAGGGTAACACCGGGGAGCTGTTTTTT. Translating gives CASSLIEGNTGELFF.

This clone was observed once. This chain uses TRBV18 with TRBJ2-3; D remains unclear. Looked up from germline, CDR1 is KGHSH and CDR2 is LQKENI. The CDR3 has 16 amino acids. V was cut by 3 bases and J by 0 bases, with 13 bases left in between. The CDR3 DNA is TGTGCCAGCTCACCGACGACCGGCTTTAGCACAGATACGCAGTATTTT. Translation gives CASSPTTGFSTDTQYF.

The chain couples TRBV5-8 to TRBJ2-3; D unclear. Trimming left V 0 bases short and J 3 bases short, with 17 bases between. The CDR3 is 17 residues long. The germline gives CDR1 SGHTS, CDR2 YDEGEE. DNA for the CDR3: TGTGCCAGCAGCTTGGAGCAGGCTTACTTGCCTACAGATACGCAGTATTTT. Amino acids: CASSLEQAYLPTDTQYF.

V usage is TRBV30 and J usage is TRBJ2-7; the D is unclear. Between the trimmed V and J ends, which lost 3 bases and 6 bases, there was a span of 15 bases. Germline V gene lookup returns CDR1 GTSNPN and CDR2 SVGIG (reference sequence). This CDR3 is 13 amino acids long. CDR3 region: CAWSRPAIGEQYF. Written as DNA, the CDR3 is TGTGCCTGGAGCCGGCCGGCAATAGGCGAGCAGTACTTC. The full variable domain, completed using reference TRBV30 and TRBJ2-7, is SQTIHQWPATLVQPVGSPLSLECTVEGTSNPNLYWYRQAAGRGLQLLFYSVGIGQISSEVPQNLSASRPQDRQFILSSKKLLLSDSGFYLCAWSRPAIGEQYFGPGTRLTVT.

As DNA, the CDR3 is TGTGCCAGCAGTTACGCTCCGGACCGACCGGGAACGCAGTATTTT. It encodes CASSYAPDRPGTQYF. The V call is TRBV6-6, the J call TRBJ2-3; the D gene is possibly TRBD2 (5 bases). CDR1 and CDR2 (germline): MNHNY, SVGAGI (reference sequence). The CDR3 sequence is 15 residues long. Trimming cost V 2 bases and J 9 bases, with 18 bases left between them.

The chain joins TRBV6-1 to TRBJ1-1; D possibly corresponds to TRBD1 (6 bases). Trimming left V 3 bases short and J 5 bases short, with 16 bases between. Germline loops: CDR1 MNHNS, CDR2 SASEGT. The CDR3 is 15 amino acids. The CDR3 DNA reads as TGTGCCAGCAGTGACCAAGACAGGCTCGGAACTGAAGCTTTCTTT. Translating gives CASSDQDRLGTEAFF.

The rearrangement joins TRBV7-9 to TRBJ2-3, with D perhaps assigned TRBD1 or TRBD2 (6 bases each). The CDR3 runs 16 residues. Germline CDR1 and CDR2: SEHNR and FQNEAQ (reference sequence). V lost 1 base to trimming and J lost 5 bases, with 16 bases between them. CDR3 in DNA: TGTGCCAGCAGCTTAGAAGTTGGGGGGCGAGGAGATACGCAGTATTTT. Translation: CASSLEVGGRGDTQYF.

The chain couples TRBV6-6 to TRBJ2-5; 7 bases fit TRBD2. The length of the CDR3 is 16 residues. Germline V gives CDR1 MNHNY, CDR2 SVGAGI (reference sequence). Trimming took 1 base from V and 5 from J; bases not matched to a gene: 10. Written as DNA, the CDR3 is TGTGCCAGCAGTTACTTCTTTAGGGAGGGGAAGGAGACCCAGTACTTC. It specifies CASSYFFREGKETQYF.

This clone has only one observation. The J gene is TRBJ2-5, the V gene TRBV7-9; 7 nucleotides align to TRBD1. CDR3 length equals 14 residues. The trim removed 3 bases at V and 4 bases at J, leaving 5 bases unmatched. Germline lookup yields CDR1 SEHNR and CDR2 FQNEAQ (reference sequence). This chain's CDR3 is CASSFQTGVETQYF. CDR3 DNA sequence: TGTGCCAGCAGCTTCCAAACAGGGGTAGAGACCCAGTACTTC.

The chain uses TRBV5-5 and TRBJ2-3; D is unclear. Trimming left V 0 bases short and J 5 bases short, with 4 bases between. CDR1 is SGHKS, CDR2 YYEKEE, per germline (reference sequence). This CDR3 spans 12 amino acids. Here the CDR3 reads CASSLVGDTQYF. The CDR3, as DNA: TGTGCCAGCAGCTTGGTCGGAGATACGCAGTATTTT.